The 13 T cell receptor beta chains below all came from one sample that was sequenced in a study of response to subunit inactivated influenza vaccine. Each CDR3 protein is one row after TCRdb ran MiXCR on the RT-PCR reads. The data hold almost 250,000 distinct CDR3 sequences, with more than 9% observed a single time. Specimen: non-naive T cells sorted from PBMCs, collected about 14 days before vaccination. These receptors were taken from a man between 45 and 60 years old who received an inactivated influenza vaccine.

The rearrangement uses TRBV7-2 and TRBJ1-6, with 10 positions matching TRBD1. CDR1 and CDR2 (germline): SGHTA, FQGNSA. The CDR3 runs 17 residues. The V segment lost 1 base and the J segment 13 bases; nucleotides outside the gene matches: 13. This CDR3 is CASSLVGTGARVSPLHF. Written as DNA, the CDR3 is TGTGCCAGCAGCTTAGTTGGGACAGGGGCAAGAGTTTCCCCCCTCCACTTT.

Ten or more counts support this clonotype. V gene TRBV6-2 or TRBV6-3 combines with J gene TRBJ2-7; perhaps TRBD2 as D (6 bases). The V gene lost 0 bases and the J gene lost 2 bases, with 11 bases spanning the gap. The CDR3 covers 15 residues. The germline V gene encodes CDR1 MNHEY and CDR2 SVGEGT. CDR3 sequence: CASSYSLEGAYEQYF. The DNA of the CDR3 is TGTGCCAGCAGTTACTCGTTGGAGGGCGCCTACGAGCAGTACTTC.

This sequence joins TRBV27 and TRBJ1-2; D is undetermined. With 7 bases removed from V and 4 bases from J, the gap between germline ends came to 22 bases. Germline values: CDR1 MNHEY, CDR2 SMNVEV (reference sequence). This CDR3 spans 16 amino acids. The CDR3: CASTRLGSFPLYGYTF. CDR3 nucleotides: TGTGCCAGCACCCGATTGGGGTCATTTCCCCTCTATGGCTACACCTTC.

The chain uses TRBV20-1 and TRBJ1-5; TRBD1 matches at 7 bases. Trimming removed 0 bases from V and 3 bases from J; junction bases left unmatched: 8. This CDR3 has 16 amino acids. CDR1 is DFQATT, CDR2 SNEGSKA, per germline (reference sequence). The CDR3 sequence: CSARDPDRAPNQPQHF. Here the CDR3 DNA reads TGCAGTGCTAGAGACCCTGACAGGGCCCCCAATCAGCCCCAGCATTTT.

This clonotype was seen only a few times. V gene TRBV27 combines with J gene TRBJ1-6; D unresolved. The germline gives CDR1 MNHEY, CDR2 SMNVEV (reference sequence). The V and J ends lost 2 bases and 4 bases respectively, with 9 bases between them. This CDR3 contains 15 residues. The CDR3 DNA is TGTGCCAGCAGTTTACGTCCGGGATATAATTCACCCCTCCACTTT. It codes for CASSLRPGYNSPLHF.

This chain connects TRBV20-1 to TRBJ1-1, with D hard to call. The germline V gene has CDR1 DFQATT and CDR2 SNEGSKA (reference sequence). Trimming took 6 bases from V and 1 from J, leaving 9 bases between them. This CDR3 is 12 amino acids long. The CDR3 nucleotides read TGCAGTGCGACTAGGTGGAACACTGAAGCTTTCTTT. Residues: CSATRWNTEAFF.

The DNA of the CDR3 is TGTGCCAGCAGTCTACTACAGGGGCGCTTCGCTGAAGCTTTCTTT. As protein: CASSLLQGRFAEAFF. V usage is TRBV14 and J usage is TRBJ1-1, with TRBD1 matching 7 bases. The CDR3 sequence is 15 residues long. With 6 bases clipped from V and 6 bases from J, the junction kept 13 bases outside the gene matches. Germline CDR1 and CDR2: SGHDN and FVKESK.

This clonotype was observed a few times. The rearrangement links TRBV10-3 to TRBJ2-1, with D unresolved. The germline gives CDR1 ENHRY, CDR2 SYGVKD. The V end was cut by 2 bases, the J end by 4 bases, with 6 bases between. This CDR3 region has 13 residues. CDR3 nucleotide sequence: TGTGCCATCAGTGAGGGCAATTACAATGAGCAGTTCTTC. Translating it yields CAISEGNYNEQFF.

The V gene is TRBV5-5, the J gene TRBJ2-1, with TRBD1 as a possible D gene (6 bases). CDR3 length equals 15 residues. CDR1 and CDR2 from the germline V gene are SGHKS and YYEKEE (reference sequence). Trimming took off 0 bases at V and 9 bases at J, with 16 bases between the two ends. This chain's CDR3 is CASSLAPGQGVEQFF. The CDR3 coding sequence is TGTGCCAGCAGCTTGGCCCCGGGACAAGGTGTTGAGCAGTTCTTC.

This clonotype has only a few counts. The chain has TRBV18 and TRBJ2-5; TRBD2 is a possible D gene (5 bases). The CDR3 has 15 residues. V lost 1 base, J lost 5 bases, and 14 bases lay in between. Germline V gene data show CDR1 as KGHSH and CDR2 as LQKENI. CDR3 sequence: CASSPRGSVEETQYF. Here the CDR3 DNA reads TGTGCCAGCTCACCACGAGGGAGCGTCGAGGAGACCCAGTACTTC.

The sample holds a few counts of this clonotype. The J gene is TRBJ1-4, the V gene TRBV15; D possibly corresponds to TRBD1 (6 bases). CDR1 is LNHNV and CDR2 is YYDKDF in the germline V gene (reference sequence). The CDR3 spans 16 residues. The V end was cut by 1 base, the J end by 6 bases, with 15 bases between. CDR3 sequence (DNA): TGTGCCACCAGCAGAGGCCGGGACACAGACGATGAAAAACTGTTTTTT. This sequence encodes CATSRGRDTDDEKLFF.

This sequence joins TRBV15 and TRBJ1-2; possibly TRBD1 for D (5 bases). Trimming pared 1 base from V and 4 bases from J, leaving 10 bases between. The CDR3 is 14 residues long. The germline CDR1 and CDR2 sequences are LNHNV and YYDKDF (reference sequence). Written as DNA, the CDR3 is TGTGCCACCAGCAGAGCTGGCAGGGCCTATGGCTACACCTTC. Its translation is CATSRAGRAYGYTF.

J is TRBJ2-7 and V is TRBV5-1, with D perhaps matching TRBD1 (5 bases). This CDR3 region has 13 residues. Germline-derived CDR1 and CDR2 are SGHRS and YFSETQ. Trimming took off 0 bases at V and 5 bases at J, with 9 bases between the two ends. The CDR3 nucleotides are TGCGCCAGCAGCTTGGTGGGGCTTAACGAGCAGTACTTC. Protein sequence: CASSLVGLNEQYF.